This T cell receptor (beta chain) derives from a study of Ad26.COV2.S vaccination and SARS-CoV-2 variants. Study observations and caveats: The TCR breadth and depth analyses may have understated or missed part of the total T cell responses. Ad26.COV2.S recipients had broader spike-specific TCRs (P = 0.0014).

Losses at the gene ends were 6 bases for V and 0 bases for J; bases not matched to a gene: 9. CDR1 is MDHEN, CDR2 SYDVKM, per germline. The CDR3 consists of 16 residues. The assay was immunoSEQ multiplex PCR, and TCRdb's table has in-frame clones only and misses some. The repertoire has approximately 300,000 clones, over 80% of them found once; the top ten carry around 2.2%. On this clone itself: Antigen: not known.

Treatment of the sample: 15 to 20 received Ad26.COV2.S at low or high dose, single or two shots; about 5 received placebo; per-sample allocation not given. On day 63 after the first injection, vaccine and placebo recipients gave samples. An Ad26 vector was used to express Wuhan-strain SARS-CoV-2 spike as the vaccine. This receptor was identified in a person between 18 and 65 years old who received the Ad26.COV2.S COVID-19 vaccine or a placebo. The chain is built from TRBV28 and TRBJ2-7; 9 bases are shared with TRBD2. The sequencing used peripheral blood, collected in a trial of Ad26.COV2.S vaccine versus placebo. The CDR3 here is CASSRSGGSPSYEQYF. CDR3 DNA sequence: TGTGCCAGCAGCCGAAGCGGGGGGTCTCCCTCCTACGAGCAGTACTTC.